This TCR beta chain was sequenced in a study of TIL therapy for anti-PD-1-resistant metastatic lung cancer. V lost 2 bases and J 0 bases, leaving 9 bases between the germline ends. The CDR3 runs 15 residues. From germline, CDR1 is SGHDT and CDR2 YYEEEE. Time point of the sample: pre-treatment sample, taken before nivolumab and TIL therapy. The tumor samples were excised metastases, mostly pleural nodules or supraclavicular lymph nodes. This was the immunoSEQ v3 assay. Libraries were prepared by immunoSEQ multiplex PCR; TCRdb keeps only in-frame clonotypes and omits some of them. This table has more than 90,000 clones, approximately 65% appearing once.

The source is a person between 25 and 79 years old with non-small cell lung cancer. The rearrangement links TRBV5-6 to TRBJ2-1; a possible D gene is TRBD2 (5 bases). Here the sequenced sample was tumor tissue, taken at baseline. The CDR3: CASSLVAYSYNEQFF. The CDR3, as DNA: TGTGCCAGCAGCTTAGTAGCGTACTCCTACAATGAGCAGTTCTTC.